These 17 T cell receptor beta chains were all obtained from the same sample, sequenced in a study of neurological immune-mediated disorders. TCRdb passed the 5' RACE reads through MiXCR, listing each CDR3 protein once. The sample has 50,000 to 60,000 distinct CDR3 sequences; 4% are singletons. Sequenced input: CD4+ T cells from blood. These receptors all stem from a woman aged 40 to 50 with multiple sclerosis.

This clonotype has at least ten counts. The chain uses TRBV4-2 and TRBJ2-1, with 9 bases that match TRBD2. The germline V gene has CDR1 LGHNA and CDR2 YNFKEQ. J was trimmed by 3 bases and V by 1 base; bases with no gene match: 1. CDR3 length: 15 amino acids. CDR3 sequence (DNA): TGTGCCAGCAGCCAAGGACTAGCGGACTACAATGAGCAGTTCTTC. As protein: CASSQGLADYNEQFF.

This clonotype appeared many times. The V call is TRBV20-1, the J call TRBJ2-1; 12 bases align to TRBD2. V gave up 5 bases and J gave up 4 bases; unmatched junction bases: 3. Germline V lookup: CDR1 DFQATT, CDR2 SNEGSKA (reference sequence). The CDR3 spans 14 residues. CDR3 bases: TGCAGTGCTCTAGCGGGGGGGACTTACAATGAGCAGTTCTTC. Protein sequence: CSALAGGTYNEQFF.

This clonotype occurred many times. The chain is built from TRBV5-1 and TRBJ2-3; 16 bases align to TRBD2. The J segment lost 1 base and the V segment lost 0 bases, leaving 5 bases of the junction unmatched. This CDR3 is 19 amino acids long. Germline V gene lookup returns CDR1 SGHRS and CDR2 YFSETQ. The CDR3 is CASSLAGLAGGHGTDTQYF. CDR3 DNA: TGCGCCAGCAGCTTGGCGGGACTAGCGGGGGGGCACGGCACAGATACGCAGTATTTT.

This clonotype appeared many times. The chain employs TRBV6-6 and TRBJ1-5, with a tentative D call TRBD1 (5 bases). The V end lost 7 bases, the J end lost 0 bases, and 16 bases lay between the germline ends. In germline, CDR1 is MNHNY, CDR2 SVGAGI (reference sequence). This CDR3 region has 16 residues. The CDR3 loop is CASTDRGGYSNQPQHF. The CDR3, as DNA: TGTGCCAGCACCGACCGGGGGGGATATAGCAATCAGCCCCAGCATTTT.

Ten or more counts support this clonotype. The rearrangement uses TRBV7-2 and TRBJ1-6; 8 bases are shared with TRBD1. The germline V gene encodes CDR1 SGHTA and CDR2 FQGNSA. The V segment lost 5 bases and the J segment 10 bases; nucleotides outside the gene matches: 4. The length of the CDR3 is 13 residues. CDR3 loop: CASSLGQGSPLHF. The CDR3 coding sequence is TGTGCCAGCAGCCTCGGACAGGGATCACCCCTCCACTTT.

This clonotype was recorded at least ten times. The gene calls are TRBV9 and TRBJ1-1; 8 nucleotides match TRBD1. With 2 bases clipped from V and 5 bases from J, the junction kept 8 bases outside the gene matches. Germline V CDR1 and CDR2: SGDLS, YYNGEE. The CDR3 sequence is 15 residues long. DNA of the CDR3: TGTGCCAGCAGCGTCGCAGGGGGCCCTAGGACTGAAGCTTTCTTT. Residues: CASSVAGGPRTEAFF.

This clonotype showed up many times. The chain links TRBV15 to TRBJ1-1; 7 nucleotides agree with TRBD1. Germline CDR1 LNHNV, CDR2 YYDKDF (reference sequence). V lost 0 bases, J lost 3 bases, and 4 bases stayed unmatched. This CDR3 is 15 amino acids long. The DNA for the CDR3 is TGTGCCACCAGCAGAGATCGTCAGGGGGACACTGAAGCTTTCTTT. It specifies CATSRDRQGDTEAFF.

This clonotype showed up many times. This chain links TRBV5-1 with TRBJ2-1; D is unclear. V gave up 0 bases and J gave up 8 bases, with 9 bases separating them. Per germline, CDR1 SGHRS and CDR2 YFSETQ. The CDR3 is made up of 13 amino acids. The CDR3 sequence: CASSLVRVDEQFF. CDR3 in DNA: TGCGCCAGCAGCTTGGTTAGGGTGGATGAGCAGTTCTTC.

About this clonotype: With a much larger clone just one base away, this may be a read error. The CDR3 reads CTSSSSGTGDGYTF. CDR3 DNA: TGCACCAGCAGCTCGTCCGGGACAGGGGATGGCTACACCTTC. V gene TRBV5-1 combines with J gene TRBJ1-2, with TRBD1 matching over 10 bases. Germline V CDR1 and CDR2: SGHRS, YFSETQ. This CDR3 region has 14 residues. Filled out from reference TRBV5-1 and TRBJ1-2, the complete variable domain reads KAGVTQTPRYLIKTRGQQVTLSCSPISGHRSVSWYQQTPGQGLQFLFEYFSETQRNKGNFPGRFSGRQFSNSRSEMNVSTLELGDSALYLCTSSSSGTGDGYTFGSGTRLTVV.

Many counts were recorded for this clonotype. The rearrangement joins TRBV15 to TRBJ1-1, with 7 bases aligning to TRBD1. Looked up from germline, CDR1 is LNHNV and CDR2 is YYDKDF (reference sequence). After removal of 0 bases from V and 6 bases from J, the junction contained 4 bases not matched to a gene. CDR3 length equals 14 residues. The CDR3 bases are TGTGCCACCAGCAGAGATGGCAGGGGGTCTGAAGCTTTCTTT. Amino acid sequence: CATSRDGRGSEAFF.

This clonotype was recorded at least ten times. As DNA, the CDR3 is TGTGCCACCAGTGAGGGGGGGGCTCATGGCTACACCTTC. It specifies CATSEGGAHGYTF. The J gene is TRBJ1-2, the V gene TRBV24-1; tentative D call: TRBD1 (6 bases). The CDR3 spans 13 residues. Germline CDR1 reads KGHDR; CDR2 reads SFDVKD. V was cut by 4 bases and J by 6 bases, with 11 bases left in between.

This clonotype was detected ten times or more. The gene calls are TRBV5-1 and TRBJ2-5; D possibly corresponds to TRBD2 (6 bases). Germline V gene lookup returns CDR1 SGHRS and CDR2 YFSETQ. CDR3 length: 13 amino acids. With 2 bases removed from V and 5 bases from J, the gap between germline ends came to 10 bases. The CDR3 DNA sequence: TGCGCCAGCAGCTTCTACGGGGGTGAGACCCAGTACTTC. It is translated as CASSFYGGETQYF. Looking up the rest from reference TRBV5-1 and TRBJ2-5 gives the full variable domain: KAGVTQTPRYLIKTRGQQVTLSCSPISGHRSVSWYQQTPGQGLQFLFEYFSETQRNKGNFPGRFSGRQFSNSRSEMNVSTLELGDSALYLCASSFYGGETQYFGPGTRLLVL.

This clonotype was recorded at least ten times. The rearrangement uses TRBV5-1 and TRBJ2-5; no firm D call. Germline assignment: CDR1 SGHRS and CDR2 YFSETQ. The CDR3 spans 14 residues. Trimming removed 0 bases at V and 1 base at J, with 7 bases between. CDR3 loop: CASSLGLVQETQYF. In DNA form, the CDR3 reads TGCGCCAGCAGCTTGGGACTGGTCCAAGAGACCCAGTACTTC.

This clonotype was counted many times. The chain couples TRBV10-3 to TRBJ2-7, with D perhaps TRBD1 (5 bases). Trimming removed 8 bases from V and 3 bases from J, with 11 bases in between. The CDR3 is 12 amino acids. Germline loops: CDR1 ENHRY, CDR2 SYGVKD. The CDR3 DNA is TGTGCCATCCGACAGCTTAACTACGAGCAGTACTTC. This encodes CAIRQLNYEQYF.

The table lists this clonotype with many counts. V gene TRBV19 combines with J gene TRBJ1-1; D unclear. Germline CDR1 is LNHDA and CDR2 is SQIVND (reference sequence). The CDR3 length is 13 residues. V dropped 5 bases and J dropped 5 bases, with 12 bases sitting between them. CDR3 protein: CASSSRRLTEAFF. DNA of the CDR3: TGTGCCAGTAGTTCGCGACGGTTAACTGAAGCTTTCTTT.

In this sample, this clonotype turned up many times. V is TRBV7-6 and J is TRBJ1-1, with D tentatively TRBD1 (6 bases). V gave up 3 bases and J gave up 3 bases, with 11 bases separating them. Germline V lookup: CDR1 SGHVS, CDR2 FNYEAQ. The CDR3 has 14 amino acids. CDR3 in DNA: TGTGCCAGCAGCTTCCGGGGGCTGTACACTGAAGCTTTCTTT. Its protein is CASSFRGLYTEAFF.

Ten or more counts support this clonotype. The chain uses TRBV2 and TRBJ1-1; D possibly corresponds to TRBD1 (6 bases). There are 12 residues in the CDR3. The germline CDR1 and CDR2 sequences are SNHLY and FYNNEI. The V gene lost 8 bases and the J gene lost 5 bases, with 12 bases spanning the gap. The CDR3 nucleotides are TGTGCCAGCGGGTGGACAGAGACTGAAGCTTTCTTT. This codes for CASGWTETEAFF.